In terms of frequency, the clone carrying this T cell receptor beta chain is medium-sized. The antigen remains undetermined. Multiplex touch-down PCR amplified TRB using TRB-A and TRB-B pools in one tube. TCRdb re-called the multiplex PCR reads and catalogs CDR3 proteins one per entry, DNA excluded. The listing contains 3,800 or so distinct CDR3 sequences. This CDR3 comprises 19 residues. Per the germline V gene, CDR1 is MNHEY and CDR2 is SVGAGI. Some 40,000 genome equivalents of blood DNA were amplified for TRB. This sample was included in a study of T cell clusters in autoimmune cytopenias. In the study overall: TRB sequencing had a median approximately 50,000 reads and about 2,400 distinct clonotypes per sample.

Points from the study as a whole: A dominant lymphoma-associated repertoire apparently masked the cluster-lack signature in secondary cytopenia versus chronic lymphocytic leukemia.

The rearrangement joins TRBV6-5 to TRBJ1-2; TCRdb selects TRBD1, and the lack of DNA leaves this call unchecked. The source is a human donor with an autoimmune cytopenia or autoimmune hepatitis (not recorded which). The sample was peripheral blood. The CDR3 loop reads CAIRAGGSRETGLTYGYTF.